This T cell receptor (beta chain) appears in the sequencing data of a study of spatial heterogeneity in lung cancer. Study at large: Raw sequencing reads included, on average, more than nine appearances of each unique TCR and UMI combination.

This clonotype was seen a handful of times. MiXCR, run by TCRdb on the 5' RACE reads, gives a single entry per CDR3 protein. The sample carries 90,000 to 95,000 distinct CDR3 sequences, roughly 12% recorded once. The CDR3 extends over 14 amino acids. Germline-derived CDR1 and CDR2 are SNHLY and FYNNEI. V lost 7 bases to trimming and J lost 1 base, with 11 bases between them. Time point: sample taken at primary tumor resection. The specimen was PBMCs, collected at surgery. The rearrangement links TRBV2 to TRBJ1-5, with a tentative D call TRBD1 (5 bases). This clonotype was obtained from a male donor with early-stage non-small cell lung cancer. The CDR3 region is CASMTQGSNQPQHF. CDR3 in DNA: TGTGCCAGCATGACCCAGGGCAGCAATCAGCCCCAGCATTTT.